These T cell receptor beta chains were read from a single sample in a study of spatial heterogeneity in lung cancer. TCRdb reprocessed the 5' RACE reads with MiXCR, giving one entry per CDR3 protein. The table records 21,000 or so distinct CDR3 sequences, approximately 6.5% of them present only once. The sample was lung tumor tissue, taken at surgery. The receptors come from a male donor with early-stage non-small cell lung cancer. Each CDR3 is given without its conserved first and last residue.

TRBV12-3/TRBV12-4 ASSLVFYEQY
TRBV6-1 ASRGDSYGYT
TRBV28 ASSLSLDSFRETQY
TRBV29-1 SGRTGWEGDTQY
TRBV4-3 ASSRGTSSWRDEQY
TRBV6-2/TRBV6-3 ASSSTPRGNYGYT
TRBV5-1 ASREPSGGKTQY
TRBV20-1 SARDPGLGSYEQY
TRBV7-9 ASSLMISGNTIY
TRBV7-9 ASSRDKDGYT
TRBV12-3/TRBV12-4 ASSAHQRGGLPN
TRBV5-4 ASSLGLAGGPKNEQF
TRBV28 ASSGLAGQETQY
TRBV2 ASRRGNSYEQY
TRBV6-5 ASSTPISGANVLT
TRBV29-1 SVVTTTDTQY
TRBV14 ASSQGPGGDTQY
TRBV29-1 SVEYRQGWAYEQY
TRBV24-1 ATSDSSWGQPQH
TRBV7-2 ASSLDRTTDTQY
TRBV7-2 ASSLVLSGGETQY
TRBV11-2 ASSLVLGTNTEAF
TRBV30 AWIRQALNTEAF
TRBV6-2/TRBV6-3 ASSYLGQGNTGELF
TRBV7-3 ASSLLGYNEQF
TRBV11-2 ASSLLAGGWETQY
TRBV6-5 ASSQEWDSSYEQY
TRBV7-2 ASSLRASEYNEQF
TRBV7-8 ASSGPGTLMNTEAF
TRBV18 ASSHLTGGLFDEQY
TRBV7-9 ASSLAAGGYGYT
TRBV19 AANGRSNTGELF
TRBV20-1 SASPLQVGEPF
TRBV27 ASSRLGQGFSYEQY
TRBV5-1 ASSLQGDTEAF
TRBV3-1 ASSQEYRGRRSEETQY
TRBV2 ASILDTFTDTQY
TRBV27 ASSLSGAGGSYNEQF
TRBV7-3 ASSLTGRDTYGYT
TRBV28 ASSPGLGQETQY
TRBV6-5 ASTYQGHTEAF
TRBV11-2 ASSPQPTSGGRPNEQF
TRBV12-3/TRBV12-4 ASSSQVGTDTQY
TRBV6-5 ASSYRPGVSGNTIY
TRBV7-6 ASSPLSYEQY